The TCR beta chain described here comes from a study of T cell repertoires in cytomegalovirus infection. With 5 bases clipped from V and 4 bases from J, the junction kept 9 bases outside the gene matches. Germline CDR1 is SEHNR and CDR2 is FQNEAQ (reference sequence). The CDR3 length is 16 residues. This clonotype came up a few times. TCRdb analysed the reads with MiXCR anew, one entry per CDR3 protein. The table has hundreds of thousands of distinct CDR3 sequences, over 20% seen once. The sequencing input was CD8+ T cells from PBMCs. This clonotype was sampled from a human donor in good health (CMV status not recorded). Some clones in this sample may be carry-over from other donors' samples. The V call is TRBV7-9, the J call TRBJ2-3; 10 positions agree with TRBD2. This CDR3 is CASSPVAGGPSDTQYF. The DNA of the CDR3 is TGTGCCAGCAGCCCAGTAGCGGGGGGCCCCTCAGATACGCAGTATTTT.